These 26 T cell receptor beta chains were sequenced from one sample in a study of T cell changes during pregnancy in multiple sclerosis. Assay: immunoSEQ multiplex PCR; the TCRdb copy retains only in-frame clones and omits some. Counted here are about 50,000 clones, 85% to 95% occurring once; the ten biggest clones make up 0.35% to 0.4%. This specimen was CD4+ T cells from peripheral blood mononuclear cells, taken before pregnancy. The receptor set was obtained from a female donor with multiple sclerosis, enrolled in a pregnancy study.

The V call is TRBV19, the J call TRBJ2-5, with 12 nucleotides matching TRBD1. The CDR3 spans 18 residues. The germline gives CDR1 LNHDA, CDR2 SQIVND (reference sequence). Trimming took 5 bases from V and 1 from J; bases not matched to a gene: 11. CDR3 nucleotides: TGTGCCAGTAGTCCCCTTTGGGACAGGGGGCAGACCCAAGAGACCCAGTACTTC. This translates into CASSPLWDRGQTQETQYF.

The chain employs TRBV4-1 and TRBJ2-7; D perhaps matches TRBD1 (6 bases). The germline gives CDR1 MGHRA, CDR2 YSYEKL. This CDR3 is 17 amino acids long. V lost 3 bases, J lost 1 base, and 19 bases lay in between. CDR3 protein: CASSQGPPGHRSYEQYF. CDR3 coding DNA: TGCGCCAGCAGCCAGGGACCACCGGGACACAGATCCTACGAGCAGTACTTC.

The V gene is TRBV10-2, the J gene TRBJ2-2; TRBD2 is a possible D gene (7 bases). The CDR3 extends over 15 amino acids. The germline V gene encodes CDR1 WSHSY and CDR2 SAAADI. V was clipped by 4 bases and J by 2 bases, with 11 bases between them. This chain's CDR3 is CASSVAGANTGELFF. DNA for the CDR3: TGCGCCAGCAGTGTGGCGGGGGCCAACACCGGGGAGCTGTTTTTT.

V is TRBV29-1 and J is TRBJ2-1; maybe TRBD2 (6 bases). Germline V gene sequence: CDR1 SQVTM, CDR2 ANQGSEA. The CDR3 is 13 residues long. Trimming took off 3 bases at V and 3 bases at J, with 9 bases between the two ends. The DNA of the CDR3 is TGCAGCGTTGACGGAGGGGTCTACAATGAGCAGTTCTTC. This sequence encodes CSVDGGVYNEQFF.

This chain joins TRBV7-8 and TRBJ2-5, with TRBD2 as a possible D gene (6 bases). CDR3 size: 14 residues. V was pared by 3 bases and J by 5 bases, with 13 bases between. The germline CDR1 and CDR2 sequences are SGHVS and FQNEAQ. CDR3 bases: TGTGCCAGCAGCTTTCCGGGACTTATCGAGACCCAGTACTTC. This sequence encodes CASSFPGLIETQYF. Using reference TRBV7-8 and TRBJ2-5 for the parts outside the CDR3, the full variable domain is GAGVSQSPRYKVAKRGQDVALRCDPISGHVSLFWYQQALGQGPEFLTYFQNEAQLDKSGLPSDRFFAERPEGSVSTLKIQRTQQEDSAVYLCASSFPGLIETQYFGPGTRLLVL.

V usage is TRBV7-9 and J usage is TRBJ1-1; D is undetermined. The CDR3 consists of 12 residues. Germline assignment: CDR1 SEHNR and CDR2 FQNEAQ (reference sequence). Trimming pared 5 bases from V and 7 bases from J, leaving 11 bases between. CDR3 loop: CASSTHQVEAFF. In nucleotides, the CDR3 is TGTGCCAGCAGCACACATCAAGTTGAAGCTTTCTTT.

V and J are TRBV7-9 and TRBJ2-5, with no clear D. V dropped 3 bases and J dropped 0 bases, with 2 bases sitting between them. This CDR3 spans 12 amino acids. The germline V gene has CDR1 SEHNR and CDR2 FQNEAQ (reference sequence). The CDR3 loop reads CASSFYQETQYF. The CDR3 coding sequence is TGTGCCAGCAGCTTCTACCAAGAGACCCAGTACTTC.

The J gene is TRBJ1-2, the V gene TRBV5-4, with D perhaps TRBD1 (5 bases). The CDR3 totals 18 residues. With 4 bases removed from V and 0 bases from J, the gap between germline ends came to 22 bases. Germline lookup yields CDR1 SGHNT and CDR2 YYREEE (reference sequence). For the CDR3, the DNA is TGTGCCAGCAGCGCGGGACCCCGGAGGAGGGCATCTAACTATGGCTACACCTTC. Its protein is CASSAGPRRRASNYGYTF. The whole variable domain, remainder taken from reference TRBV5-4 and TRBJ1-2, is ETGVTQSPTHLIKTRGQQVTLRCSSQSGHNTVSWYQQALGQGPQFIFQYYREEENGRGNFPPRFSGLQFPNYSSELNVNALELDDSALYLCASSAGPRRRASNYGYTFGSGTRLTVV.

This clone was observed at least ten times. V usage is TRBV27 and J usage is TRBJ2-2; D is possibly TRBD2 (6 bases). The CDR3 is 14 residues long. Germline V lookup: CDR1 MNHEY, CDR2 SMNVEV (reference sequence). With 3 bases removed from V and 1 base from J, the gap between germline ends came to 6 bases. As DNA, the CDR3 is TGTGCCAGCAGTTTCGGGGGGAACACCGGGGAGCTGTTTTTT. Amino acid sequence: CASSFGGNTGELFF.

The V and J genes are TRBV5-6 and TRBJ2-2; the match to TRBD1 covers 8 bases. This CDR3 is 18 amino acids long. V trimming: 4 bases; J trimming: 2 bases; junction bases outside the gene matches: 13. CDR1 and CDR2 from the germline V gene are SGHDT and YYEEEE. This chain's CDR3 is CASSPRDRSPKNTGELFF. Written as DNA, the CDR3 is TGTGCCAGCAGCCCCAGGGACAGGAGCCCGAAAAACACCGGGGAGCTGTTTTTT.

The chain has TRBV7-2 and TRBJ2-3, with TRBD1 identical over 7 bases. The CDR3 has 16 residues. Germline CDR1 is SGHTA and CDR2 is FQGNSA. Trimming cost V 7 bases and J 5 bases; bases outside gene matches: 15. CDR3 protein: CASTSRQGRVGDTQYF. CDR3 nucleotide sequence: TGTGCCAGCACCTCGAGACAGGGACGGGTGGGAGATACGCAGTATTTT. The variable domain in full, completed from reference TRBV7-2 and TRBJ2-3, reads GAGVSQSPSNKVTEKGKDVELRCDPISGHTALYWYRQSLGQGLEFLIYFQGNSAPDKSGLPSDRFSAERTGGSVSTLTIQRTQQEDSAVYLCASTSRQGRVGDTQYFGPGTRLTVL.

The chain is built from TRBV7-3 and TRBJ2-1; TRBD2 aligns across 10 bases. This CDR3 spans 16 amino acids. Germline V gene lookup returns CDR1 SGHTA and CDR2 FQGTGA. V dropped 5 bases and J dropped 5; count of bases not matched to a gene: 9. The CDR3 loop reads CASSPKREGPNNEQFF. In nucleotides, the CDR3 is TGTGCCAGCAGCCCCAAGCGGGAGGGCCCCAACAATGAGCAGTTCTTC.

This clone appeared a single time. The gene calls are TRBV7-2 and TRBJ2-3, with 8 bases identical to TRBD2. The CDR3 length is 17 residues. Germline CDR1 reads SGHTA; CDR2 reads FQGNSA. With 1 base clipped from V and 0 bases from J, the junction kept 6 bases outside the gene matches. The CDR3 spells CASSLGVSGVSTDTQYF. The CDR3 bases are TGTGCCAGCAGCTTAGGGGTTAGCGGGGTTAGCACAGATACGCAGTATTTT. Supplemented by reference TRBV7-2 and TRBJ2-3, the full variable domain reads GAGVSQSPSNKVTEKGKDVELRCDPISGHTALYWYRQSLGQGLEFLIYFQGNSAPDKSGLPSDRFSAERTGGSVSTLTIQRTQQEDSAVYLCASSLGVSGVSTDTQYFGPGTRLTVL.

J is TRBJ2-1 and V is TRBV27, with D perhaps matching TRBD1 (5 bases). The germline gives CDR1 MNHEY, CDR2 SMNVEV (reference sequence). Trimming left V 6 bases short and J 7 bases short, with 22 bases between. The CDR3 has 16 residues. CDR3 loop: CASSPQRQGLRNEQFF. The CDR3 coding sequence is TGTGCCAGCAGCCCCCAAAGGCAGGGTCTTAGGAATGAGCAGTTCTTC.

The chain carries TRBV7-8 and TRBJ1-4; a weak D match, TRBD1 (5 bases). V dropped 5 bases and J dropped 5 bases, with 12 bases sitting between them. The germline CDR1 and CDR2 sequences are SGHVS and FQNEAQ. This CDR3 comprises 14 residues. The CDR3 nucleotides read TGTGCCAGCAGCCGGGGGGAATTGAATGAAAAACTGTTTTTT. This codes for CASSRGELNEKLFF.

The chain has TRBV9 and TRBJ1-1; D not resolved. V gave up 5 bases and J gave up 6 bases, with 17 bases separating them. Germline CDR1 reads SGDLS; CDR2 reads YYNGEE. This CDR3 region has 14 residues. The CDR3 reads CASSLITSAAEAFF. CDR3 DNA: TGTGCCAGCAGTCTAATAACAAGCGCCGCTGAAGCTTTCTTT.

V gene TRBV4-3 combines with J gene TRBJ2-6; possible D gene TRBD1, 5 bases. CDR3 size: 16 residues. V was clipped by 1 base and J by 3 bases, with 10 bases between them. Germline assignment: CDR1 LGHNA and CDR2 YSLEER. CDR3 sequence: CASSQGQGSGANVLTF. DNA of the CDR3: TGCGCCAGCAGCCAAGGGCAGGGTAGTGGGGCCAACGTCCTGACTTTC.

This chain links TRBV28 with TRBJ1-5; D unresolved. The CDR3 length is 14 residues. Trimming removed 1 base from V and 4 bases from J, with 8 bases in between. The V gene's germline CDR1 is MDHEN and CDR2 SYDVKM. The CDR3 region has the DNA TGTGCCAGCAGTTTATCCCGGGAAAATCAGCCCCAGCATTTT. Translation: CASSLSRENQPQHF.

This rearrangement joins TRBV18 to TRBJ2-1, with a tentative D call TRBD1 (6 bases). Germline-derived CDR1 and CDR2 are KGHSH and LQKENI. Trimming left V 1 base short and J 5 bases short, with 6 bases between. The CDR3 is 13 amino acids. CDR3 in amino acids: CASSPHRDNEQFF. The CDR3 DNA sequence: TGTGCCAGCTCACCACACAGGGACAATGAGCAGTTCTTC.

The sample holds one count of this clone. The chain is built from TRBV19 and TRBJ2-7; TRBD2 matches at 11 bases. Germline V gene sequence: CDR1 LNHDA, CDR2 SQIVND (reference sequence). After removal of 5 bases from V and 6 bases from J, the junction contained 9 bases not matched to a gene. The CDR3 spans 15 residues. The CDR3 spells CASSPMTSGKVEQYF. The CDR3 region has the DNA TGTGCCAGTAGTCCTATGACTAGCGGGAAGGTCGAGCAGTACTTC. Using reference TRBV19 and TRBJ2-7 for the parts outside the CDR3, the full variable domain is DGGITQSPKYLFRKEGQNVTLSCEQNLNHDAMYWYRQDPGQGLRLIYYSQIVNDFQKGDIAEGYSVSREKKESFPLTVTSAQKNPTAFYLCASSPMTSGKVEQYFGPGTRLTVT.

The V gene is TRBV19, the J gene TRBJ1-2; a possible D gene is TRBD1 (5 bases). Germline V lookup: CDR1 LNHDA, CDR2 SQIVND (reference sequence). The germline V and J ends were trimmed by 3 bases and 0 bases, with 8 bases remaining between them. The CDR3 is 14 residues long. CDR3 sequence reads: CASSIGGTNYGYTF. CDR3 sequence (DNA): TGTGCCAGTAGTATCGGGGGGACTAACTATGGCTACACCTTC.

The V call is TRBV7-8, the J call TRBJ2-7, with D uncertain. V was trimmed by 2 bases and J by 2 bases, leaving 7 bases between them. This CDR3 has 13 residues. The germline V gene has CDR1 SGHVS and CDR2 FQNEAQ. The CDR3: CASSLPPAYEQYF. The CDR3 DNA follows: TGTGCCAGCAGCTTACCCCCAGCCTACGAGCAGTACTTC.

The rearrangement uses TRBV11-2 and TRBJ2-7, with no clear D. This CDR3 region has 13 residues. CDR1 is SGHAT and CDR2 is FQNNGV in the germline V gene. Trimming left V 0 bases short and J 5 bases short, with 8 bases between. CDR3 DNA: TGTGCCAGCAGCTTAGACAGTGTCCACGAGCAGTACTTC. Translation gives CASSLDSVHEQYF.

V gene TRBV6-1 combines with J gene TRBJ2-1, with 8 nucleotides matching TRBD2. V was clipped by 3 bases and J by 12 bases; unmatched bases: 7. This CDR3 spans 13 amino acids. Germline CDR1 reads MNHNS; CDR2 reads SASEGT. DNA for the CDR3: TGTGCCAGCAGTGAGGAGGGACTAGTAGGGCAGTTCTTC. Protein product: CASSEEGLVGQFF.

The chain combines TRBV18 with TRBJ1-1; a weak D match, TRBD1 (6 bases). The germline V gene has CDR1 KGHSH and CDR2 LQKENI. The CDR3 covers 15 residues. The V and J ends lost 4 bases and 3 bases respectively, with 15 bases between them. CDR3 bases: TGTGCCAGCTCACGTATCGGATCAGGGGACACTGAAGCTTTCTTT. Translated: CASSRIGSGDTEAFF.

A single count supports this clone. The chain links TRBV10-3 to TRBJ1-1; TRBD1 is a possible D gene (5 bases). V gave up 3 bases and J gave up 2 bases, with 16 bases separating them. This CDR3 region has 16 residues. Germline V lookup: CDR1 ENHRY, CDR2 SYGVKD. CDR3 nucleotide sequence: TGTGCCATCAGTGATATAACCTCGTGGGGCAACACTGAAGCTTTCTTT. Translated: CAISDITSWGNTEAFF.